The present entry profiles one T cell receptor beta chain with its context. Antigen specificity is unknown. The sample comes from a study of CD8 T cells in ankylosing spondylitis. Libraries of TCR beta came from quantitative 5'-RACE with molecular barcodes. One entry per CDR3 protein, called by TCRdb with MiXCR from the 5' RACE reads. The table includes approximately 100,000 distinct CDR3 sequences, about 8.6% detected once. Study results and limitations: What appeared characteristic of ankylosing spondylitis blood was a TCR beta motif of under 10 highly homologous variants.

The CDR3 runs to 16 residues. The germline gives CDR1 SGHTA, CDR2 FQGNSA. J gave up 6 bases and V 7 bases, and 8 bases lay outside the gene matches. This receptor was identified in a male donor with ankylosing spondylitis or in good health (not recorded which). Input material: blood, either unsorted or a sorted T cell fraction (not recorded which). The genes are TRBV7-2 and TRBJ2-2; 13 bases line up with TRBD2. CDR3 in amino acids: CASILAGGLSAGELFF. CDR3 bases: TGTGCCAGCATACTAGCGGGAGGGCTATCCGCCGGGGAGCTGTTTTTT.